The 27 T cell receptor beta chains below were found in one sample sequenced in a study of CD4+ T cells in melanoma (dated by TCRdb to the early 2020s). Library prep was done by the immunoSEQ multiplex PCR assay. TCRdb mirrors the immuneACCESS table, restricted to in-frame sequences. Some clones are absent from its copies; in checked studies, under half trace to an unresolved V gene, and the reason for the others is unknown. Recorded for this sample are 11,000 to 15,000 clones; approximately 73% of them occurred a single time. The ten most abundant clones make up over 15% of the sample. Sequenced: cells from a culture (not recorded whether cultured in vitro). Every receptor here comes from a human donor with melanoma.

This clone has a single count. This chain links TRBV5-6 with TRBJ2-3; 8 nucleotides match TRBD2. This CDR3 contains 15 residues. CDR1 and CDR2 from the germline V gene are SGHDT and YYEEEE. J gave up 3 bases and V 4 bases, and 7 bases lay outside the gene matches. CDR3 sequence: CASSHLSGDTDTQYF. In nucleotides, the CDR3 is TGTGCCAGCAGCCACCTTAGCGGGGATACAGATACGCAGTATTTT.

This clone appeared a few times. The chain employs TRBV19 and TRBJ1-2; 7 positions match TRBD1. The CDR3 runs to 16 residues. J was trimmed by 3 bases and V by 4 bases; bases with no gene match: 11. Germline V gene sequence: CDR1 LNHDA, CDR2 SQIVND (reference sequence). Written as DNA, the CDR3 is TGTGCCAGTAGTACCCGACAGGGTATGAGGGACTATGGCTACACCTTC. As protein: CASSTRQGMRDYGYTF.

The chain has TRBV12-5 and TRBJ2-2; 9 bases map to TRBD2. Unmatched junction bases numbered 3, after V lost 3 bases and J lost 4 bases. Germline V gives CDR1 LGHNT, CDR2 FRNRAP. This CDR3 comprises 15 residues. CDR3 in amino acids: CASGLELAGTGELFF. The CDR3 DNA reads TGTGCTAGTGGTTTAGAACTAGCGGGCACCGGGGAGCTGTTTTTT.

The gene calls are TRBV4-2 and TRBJ2-3; 7 bases line up with TRBD2. V lost 0 bases, J lost 2 bases, and 11 bases stayed unmatched. CDR3 length: 18 amino acids. Germline loops: CDR1 LGHNA, CDR2 YNFKEQ. DNA of the CDR3: TGTGCCAGCAGCCAAGATTTAGCACTAGCGAGGATCACAGATACGCAGTATTTT. Encoded protein: CASSQDLALARITDTQYF.

V is TRBV5-5 and J is TRBJ2-1; 8 bases align to TRBD2. The CDR3 extends over 17 amino acids. The germline gives CDR1 SGHKS, CDR2 YYEKEE (reference sequence). J was trimmed by 9 bases and V by 1 base; bases with no gene match: 15. The CDR3: CASSLSTGGDDYREQFF. The CDR3 region has the DNA TGTGCCAGCAGCTTGTCCACGGGGGGGGATGATTACCGTGAGCAGTTCTTC.

This rearrangement joins TRBV11-3 to TRBJ2-4, with D unclear. CDR1 is SGHNT and CDR2 is YENEEA in the germline V gene. CDR3 length: 14 amino acids. Between the trimmed V and J ends, which lost 1 base and 7 bases, there was a span of 11 bases. CDR3 residues: CASSLGQGSNIQYF. The CDR3 DNA follows: TGTGCCAGCAGCTTAGGCCAAGGATCTAACATTCAGTACTTC.

The V and J genes are TRBV2 and TRBJ1-5; 8 bases align to TRBD1. This CDR3 has 16 residues. The V segment lost 6 bases and the J segment 0 bases; nucleotides outside the gene matches: 7. Germline assignment: CDR1 SNHLY and CDR2 FYNNEI. The CDR3 protein is CASRFDRGISNQPQHF. The CDR3 DNA sequence: TGTGCCAGCAGGTTTGACAGGGGTATTAGCAATCAGCCCCAGCATTTT.

The genes are TRBV4-3 and TRBJ1-1; D not resolved. Germline values: CDR1 LGHNA, CDR2 YSLEER. V was trimmed by 4 bases and J by 10 bases, leaving 13 bases between them. The CDR3 sequence is 12 residues long. The CDR3 DNA is TGCGCCAGCAGCCGGCCCGGGCCCGGAGCTTTCTTT. Translating gives CASSRPGPGAFF.

The V and J genes are TRBV5-1 and TRBJ2-5; 9 nucleotides agree with TRBD2. The CDR3 totals 19 residues. V lost 2 bases to trimming and J lost 4 bases; unmatched junction nucleotides: 18. Germline CDR1 and CDR2: SGHRS and YFSETQ. In nucleotides, the CDR3 is TGCGCCAGCAGCTTAATTCTAACTTCAGCGGGGGGCCTCCGAGAGACCCAGTACTTC. Its protein product is CASSLILTSAGGLRETQYF.

V gene TRBV6-5 combines with J gene TRBJ1-2; D gene ambiguous. The germline V gene has CDR1 MNHEY and CDR2 SVGAGI. Between the trimmed V and J ends, which lost 0 bases and 4 bases, there was a span of 6 bases. The CDR3 totals 13 residues. In DNA form, the CDR3 reads TGTGCCAGCAGTTACTCGAACTCCTATGGCTACACCTTC. This sequence encodes CASSYSNSYGYTF.

The rearrangement uses TRBV19 and TRBJ2-1; D unresolved. Germline loops: CDR1 LNHDA, CDR2 SQIVND (reference sequence). The CDR3 runs to 12 residues. Trimming pared 6 bases from V and 3 bases from J, leaving 6 bases between. The CDR3 DNA reads as TGTGCCAGTAGGGACCGCTACAATGAGCAGTTCTTC. Amino acid sequence: CASRDRYNEQFF. The complete variable domain, with remaining parts taken from reference TRBV19 and TRBJ2-1, reads DGGITQSPKYLFRKEGQNVTLSCEQNLNHDAMYWYRQDPGQGLRLIYYSQIVNDFQKGDIAEGYSVSREKKESFPLTVTSAQKNPTAFYLCASRDRYNEQFFGPGTRLTVL.

The chain employs TRBV6-6 and TRBJ1-5, with TRBD1 matching 7 bases. J lost 5 bases, V lost 0 bases, and 4 bases had no gene match. Germline CDR1 MNHNY, CDR2 SVGAGI (reference sequence). This CDR3 has 15 residues. This chain's CDR3 is CASSYSTGEYQPQHF. CDR3 DNA: TGTGCCAGCAGTTACTCAACAGGGGAGTATCAGCCCCAGCATTTT.

This clone was seen a few times. This chain links TRBV7-9 with TRBJ1-6; no clear D. The CDR3 runs 14 residues. The germline CDR1 and CDR2 sequences are SEHNR and FQNEAQ (reference sequence). V dropped 5 bases and J dropped 9 bases, with 14 bases sitting between them. CDR3 protein: CASSPDLALSPLHF. As DNA, the CDR3 is TGTGCCAGCAGCCCTGACCTGGCGCTTTCACCCCTCCACTTT.

The chain links TRBV7-9 to TRBJ1-2; no firm D call. CDR3 size: 13 residues. The V end was cut by 5 bases, the J end by 6 bases, with 13 bases between. Germline CDR1 reads SEHNR; CDR2 reads FQNEAQ (reference sequence). CDR3 region: CASSETERNGYTF. The DNA of the CDR3 is TGTGCCAGCAGCGAAACGGAGAGAAATGGCTACACCTTC. The variable domain in full, with the rest retrieved from reference TRBV7-9 and TRBJ1-2, is DTGVSQNPRHKITKRGQNVTFRCDPISEHNRLYWYRQTLGQGPEFLTYFQNEAQLEKSRLLSDRFSAERPKGSFSTLEIQRTEQGDSAMYLCASSETERNGYTFGSGTRLTVV.

V usage is TRBV9 and J usage is TRBJ2-3; 7 positions agree with TRBD1. The CDR3 is made up of 16 amino acids. Germline loops: CDR1 SGDLS, CDR2 YYNGEE. V gave up 4 bases and J gave up 0 bases; unmatched junction bases: 8. CDR3 sequence (DNA): TGTGCCAGCAGCTTCAGGACAGGCCTTAGCACAGATACGCAGTATTTT. Protein: CASSFRTGLSTDTQYF.

The rearrangement joins TRBV7-9 to TRBJ2-1; TRBD2 might be the D (5 bases). This CDR3 has 15 amino acids. V was pared by 2 bases and J by 8 bases, with 16 bases between. The germline gives CDR1 SEHNR, CDR2 FQNEAQ (reference sequence). This chain's CDR3 is CASSLKWRISDEQFF. The CDR3, as DNA: TGTGCCAGCAGCTTAAAGTGGAGGATTTCCGATGAGCAGTTCTTC.

This chain links TRBV4-1 with TRBJ1-6; tentative D call: TRBD1 (5 bases). The CDR3 loop spans 17 amino acids. Trimming removed 5 bases from V and 0 bases from J, with 14 bases in between. CDR1 MGHRA and CDR2 YSYEKL come from the germline V gene. CDR3 region: CASSSGTVSSYNSPLHF. The CDR3 DNA reads as TGCGCCAGCAGCTCCGGGACCGTGAGCTCCTATAATTCACCCCTCCACTTT.

The chain employs TRBV5-1 and TRBJ2-5, with D perhaps matching TRBD1 or TRBD2 (5 bases each). The germline CDR1 and CDR2 sequences are SGHRS and YFSETQ. CDR3 length: 15 amino acids. V lost 0 bases and J 1 base, leaving 10 bases between the germline ends. The CDR3: CASSLGGSAQETQYF. CDR3 nucleotides: TGCGCCAGCAGCTTGGGGGGGTCCGCCCAAGAGACCCAGTACTTC.

The chain links TRBV30 to TRBJ1-2, with D perhaps matching TRBD1 (6 bases). Germline CDR1 is GTSNPN and CDR2 is SVGIG (reference sequence). The CDR3 consists of 16 residues. The V gene lost 0 bases and the J gene lost 5 bases, with 19 bases spanning the gap. The chain's CDR3 is CAWSVPSRGGGYGYTF. CDR3 DNA: TGTGCCTGGAGTGTACCCTCCAGGGGCGGCGGGTATGGCTACACCTTC.

V and J are TRBV7-3 and TRBJ2-1; D tentatively reads TRBD1 or TRBD2 (5 bases each). V lost 3 bases and J 7 bases, leaving 16 bases between the germline ends. The CDR3 covers 15 residues. The germline V gene has CDR1 SGHTA and CDR2 FQGTGA. CDR3 region: CASSFAGTDTNEQFF. The CDR3 bases are TGTGCCAGCAGCTTCGCCGGGACCGACACAAATGAGCAGTTCTTC.

This clone has a handful of counts. The rearrangement joins TRBV7-2 to TRBJ2-7; D is perhaps TRBD1 (5 bases). Trimming took off 2 bases at V and 12 bases at J, with 14 bases between the two ends. The CDR3 contains 12 residues. Germline CDR1 reads SGHTA; CDR2 reads FQGNSA. CDR3 nucleotide sequence: TGTGCCAGCAGCTTAAGGGGCTCTCTCCGGTACTTC. Its protein is CASSLRGSLRYF.

This clone has a handful of counts. The chain joins TRBV6-6 to TRBJ1-2; D possibly corresponds to TRBD1 (5 bases). The CDR3 loop spans 16 amino acids. Trimming cost V 10 bases and J 4 bases, with 25 bases left between them. Per germline, CDR1 MNHNY and CDR2 SVGAGI (reference sequence). The CDR3 reads CATIRLSVAGSYGYTF. The CDR3 bases are TGTGCCACCATCCGGCTGTCGGTGGCAGGGTCCTATGGCTACACCTTC.

Relative to its sample, this clone is medium-sized (0.01 to 0.1%). V is TRBV18 and J is TRBJ1-4; D unresolved. Germline values: CDR1 KGHSH, CDR2 LQKENI. The CDR3 is 14 amino acids. Trimming cost V 5 bases and J 10 bases, with 17 bases left between them. Here the CDR3 reads CASSFSGREGKLFF. In nucleotides, the CDR3 is TGTGCCAGCTCATTCTCGGGTAGGGAAGGAAAACTGTTTTTT.

The CDR3 reads CASSQEGGEGYGYTF. CDR3 nucleotides: TGTGCCAGCAGCCAAGAAGGGGGGGAAGGGTATGGCTACACCTTC. The chain employs TRBV4-2 and TRBJ1-2, with D tentatively TRBD1 (6 bases). There are 15 residues in the CDR3. V was trimmed by 0 bases and J by 5 bases, leaving 13 bases between them. The germline gives CDR1 LGHNA, CDR2 YNFKEQ.

This sequence joins TRBV5-1 and TRBJ1-1; D remains unclear. The V end was cut by 4 bases, the J end by 0 bases, with 7 bases between. This CDR3 spans 13 amino acids. Germline-derived CDR1 and CDR2 are SGHRS and YFSETQ. The CDR3 loop reads CASSLAVNTEAFF. In DNA form, the CDR3 reads TGCGCCAGCAGCCTGGCAGTGAACACTGAAGCTTTCTTT.

This chain joins TRBV7-9 and TRBJ1-4; D possibly corresponds to TRBD1 (5 bases). The CDR3 sequence is 16 residues long. V lost 5 bases and J 8 bases, leaving 21 bases between the germline ends. CDR1 and CDR2 from the germline V gene are SEHNR and FQNEAQ (reference sequence). This CDR3 is CASSKSGAGSYEKLFF. The DNA for the CDR3 is TGTGCCAGCAGCAAATCCGGGGCAGGGTCATACGAAAAACTGTTTTTT.

This clone has only a few counts. V usage is TRBV7-9 and J usage is TRBJ1-2; TRBD1 matches 8 bases. With V trimmed by 5 bases and J by 4 bases, 3 bases remained unmatched. Germline V gene data show CDR1 as SEHNR and CDR2 as FQNEAQ (reference sequence). CDR3 length equals 13 residues. DNA for the CDR3: TGTGCCAGCAGCGCGGACAGGGCCTATGGCTACACCTTC. It yields the protein CASSADRAYGYTF.